Shown below are 27 T cell receptor beta chains from a single sample sequenced in a study of vaccination and CD4 T cells after COVID-19 (dated by TCRdb to 2022 to 2024). Antigens for these TCRs are unknown. The protocol used for the library was PCR. These reads were obtained on an Illumina iSeq 100. TCR sequencing of DNA from cultured CD4+ T cells used the Oncomine TCR Beta short-read assay at the Johns Hopkins FTIC core. The public reads were reanalyzed by TCRdb: fastp trimming at Q25, MiXCR alignment, in-frame beta chains only. A single entry per CDR3 protein holds the most common genes and DNA from its merged rows. A total of around 13,000 distinct CDR3 sequences appear in this sample, around two fifths of them only once. Clones ranked in the top ten supply approximately 15% of the sample. In the paper's terms, the treatment or condition label means: approximately 10-day PBMC culture with coronavirus spike peptide pools or control peptides (ViraFEST assay).

The sequenced sample was CD4+ T cells from blood, cultured in vitro. The receptors were sampled from a human donor who had recovered from COVID-19.

The chain joins TRBV6-5 to TRBJ2-7; 8 bases align to TRBD2. CDR3 length: 19 residues. The germline gives CDR1 MNHEY, CDR2 SVGAGI. V shed 2 bases, J shed 3 bases, and the junction held 18 bases outside the gene matches. The CDR3 protein is CASSYDKQRGGQQHYEQYF. Written as DNA, the CDR3 is TGTGCCAGCAGTTACGACAAACAACGGGGGGGCCAGCAACACTACGAGCAGTACTTC.

A few counts support this clonotype. The V gene is TRBV2, the J gene TRBJ1-5; possibly TRBD1 for D (6 bases). Trimming removed 6 bases from V and 6 bases from J, with 9 bases in between. Germline lookup yields CDR1 SNHLY and CDR2 FYNNEI. The CDR3 extends over 12 amino acids. This chain's CDR3 is CASRGGAQPQHF. CDR3 DNA sequence: TGTGCCAGCAGAGGGGGGGCTCAGCCCCAGCATTTT.

The chain links TRBV10-3 to TRBJ1-5; TRBD1 aligns across 9 bases. Germline V gene data show CDR1 as ENHRY and CDR2 as SYGVKD. This CDR3 spans 13 amino acids. The J segment lost 13 bases and the V segment lost 8 bases, leaving 12 bases of the junction unmatched. CDR3 coding DNA: TGTGCCATCCGGGAGGGACAGGGACATCCTCAGCATTTT. It codes for CAIREGQGHPQHF.

The rearrangement uses TRBV5-1 and TRBJ1-1; no reliable D call. Germline values: CDR1 SGHRS, CDR2 YFSETQ. V gave up 2 bases and J gave up 11 bases, with 10 bases separating them. The CDR3 sequence is 11 residues long. The CDR3 nucleotides read TGCGCCAGCAGCTTATCAGGCCGGGCTTTCTTT. Translating it yields CASSLSGRAFF.

A note on this clonotype: Possible read error: a much larger clone is one base away. The CDR3 DNA reads TGTGCCAGCAGTTTGAGGGGATGGGGTGAAGCTTTCTTT. It translates to CASSLRGWGEAFF. The rearrangement joins TRBV27 to TRBJ1-1; weak D call: TRBD1 (5 bases). Per germline, CDR1 MNHEY and CDR2 SMNVEV (reference sequence). This CDR3 comprises 13 residues. V was pared by 3 bases and J by 7 bases, with 12 bases between.

This clonotype was picked up a small number of times. The V call is TRBV7-2, the J call TRBJ1-2, with TRBD1 as a possible D gene (6 bases). Germline values: CDR1 SGHTA, CDR2 FQGNSA. The germline V and J ends were trimmed by 3 bases and 4 bases, with 12 bases remaining between them. The CDR3 length is 14 residues. Here the CDR3 reads CASSFGQRSYGYTF. Here the CDR3 DNA reads TGTGCCAGCAGCTTCGGACAGCGCTCCTATGGCTACACCTTC.

The CDR3 loop is CAWSLRAGELFF. CDR3 nucleotides: TGTGCCTGGTCCCTGAGGGCCGGGGAGCTGTTTTTT. This chain joins TRBV30 and TRBJ2-2; possibly TRBD2 for D (5 bases). Between the trimmed V and J ends, which lost 5 bases and 6 bases, there was a span of 10 bases. Germline V lookup: CDR1 GTSNPN, CDR2 SVGIG (reference sequence). This CDR3 contains 12 residues.

V gene TRBV20-1 combines with J gene TRBJ2-7, with D possibly being TRBD2 (5 bases). Germline V gives CDR1 DFQATT, CDR2 SNEGSKA (reference sequence). The CDR3 loop spans 15 amino acids. V was clipped by 2 bases and J by 0 bases, with 14 bases between them. The DNA of the CDR3 is TGCAGTGCTAGACTCATTCTACGGGACTCCTACGAGCAGTACTTC. This encodes CSARLILRDSYEQYF.

The chain uses TRBV21-1 and TRBJ1-2. TRBV21-1 has pseudogene status. The CDR3 is 13 amino acids. The CDR3 protein is CATLPGVRYGYTF. Here the CDR3 DNA reads TGTGCCACCCTCCCCGGCGTGCGCTATGGCTACACCTTC.

The chain employs TRBV7-2 and TRBJ1-1, with TRBD1 as a possible D gene (5 bases). The CDR3 consists of 14 residues. The V end lost 1 base, the J end lost 3 bases, and 9 bases lay between the germline ends. Looked up from germline, CDR1 is SGHTA and CDR2 is FQGNSA. The CDR3: CASSLGGRYTEAFF. In DNA, the CDR3 is TGTGCCAGCAGCTTAGGGGGGAGGTACACTGAAGCTTTCTTT.

V and J are TRBV9 and TRBJ2-2; perhaps TRBD1 as D (5 bases). V lost 0 bases to trimming and J lost 6 bases, with 15 bases between them. CDR1 SGDLS and CDR2 YYNGEE come from the germline V gene. This CDR3 is 16 amino acids long. The CDR3: CASSVGGGLGPGELFF. The CDR3 coding sequence is TGTGCCAGCAGCGTAGGAGGCGGATTGGGGCCCGGGGAGCTGTTTTTT.

This clonotype was seen a handful of times. This chain links TRBV2 with TRBJ2-5; 8 nucleotides agree with TRBD2. This CDR3 is 14 amino acids long. V was pared by 5 bases and J by 1 base, with 3 bases of the junction left unmatched. Germline lookup yields CDR1 SNHLY and CDR2 FYNNEI. The CDR3 DNA reads as TGTGCCAGCAGTCCCGGGACTAGCCAAGAGACCCAGTACTTC. This sequence encodes CASSPGTSQETQYF.

V gene TRBV6-1 combines with J gene TRBJ1-5, with TRBD1 matching 11 bases. This CDR3 has 16 amino acids. Unmatched junction bases numbered 4, after V lost 4 bases and J lost 2 bases. Germline V gene sequence: CDR1 MNHNS, CDR2 SASEGT. The CDR3 region is CASSARTGGGNQPQHF. CDR3 sequence (DNA): TGTGCCAGCAGTGCACGGACAGGGGGCGGCAATCAGCCCCAGCATTTT.

The chain couples TRBV12-3 or TRBV12-4 to TRBJ2-3; possibly TRBD2 for D (6 bases). V shed 7 bases and J shed 2 bases, with 13 bases lying between them. This CDR3 spans 14 amino acids. The CDR3 bases are TGTGCCAGCAATCCCGGAGGGCCCACAGATACGCAGTATTTT. Its protein is CASNPGGPTDTQYF.

This clonotype has more than one count but fewer than ten. The chain uses TRBV25-1 and TRBJ1-6; D uncertain. Germline values: CDR1 MGHDK, CDR2 SYGVNS. V was pared by 2 bases and J by 6 bases, with 8 bases between. CDR3 length: 14 amino acids. This chain's CDR3 is CASSERRTNSPLHF. Here the CDR3 DNA reads TGTGCCAGCAGTGAACGACGGACTAATTCACCCCTCCACTTT. The full variable domain, rest sourced from reference TRBV25-1 and TRBJ1-6, is EADIYQTPRYLVIGTGKKITLECSQTMGHDKMYWYQQDPGMELHLIHYSYGVNSTEKGDLSSESTVSRIRTEHFPLTLESARPSHTSQYLCASSERRTNSPLHFGNGTRLTVT.

The rearrangement joins TRBV10-3 to TRBJ2-5; TRBD2 is a possible D gene (6 bases). V shed 4 bases and J shed 4 bases, with 10 bases lying between them. There are 13 residues in the CDR3. Germline-derived CDR1 and CDR2 are ENHRY and SYGVKD. The CDR3 nucleotides read TGTGCCATCAGTGGAACGGGGGTAGAGACCCAGTACTTC. It translates to CAISGTGVETQYF.

The DNA of the CDR3 is TGTGCCAGCAGCCAAAGCCGGGGGAGGGAGGGCTACACCTTC. Amino acids: CASSQSRGREGYTF. The rearrangement uses TRBV12-3 or TRBV12-4 and TRBJ1-2; D is possibly TRBD1 (5 bases). The V end was cut by 6 bases, the J end by 8 bases, with 19 bases between. The CDR3 has 14 residues.

The genes are TRBV30 and TRBJ1-4; 7 bases fit TRBD1. This CDR3 is built from 15 residues. Germline-derived CDR1 and CDR2 are GTSNPN and SVGIG (reference sequence). After removal of 4 bases from V and 6 bases from J, the junction contained 11 bases not matched to a gene. The CDR3 nucleotides read TGTGCCTGGATTGCACAGGGGAGGTCTCATGAAAAACTGTTTTTT. Amino acids: CAWIAQGRSHEKLFF.

This chain joins TRBV7-2 and TRBJ2-7; no firm D call. V was shortened by 2 bases and J by 3 bases, with 5 bases between the two germline ends. CDR1 is SGHTA and CDR2 is FQGNSA in the germline V gene. The CDR3 is 12 residues long. The CDR3 sequence: CASSLILYEQYF. In nucleotides, the CDR3 is TGTGCCAGCAGCTTAATCCTCTACGAGCAGTACTTC.

This clonotype was observed a few times. V usage is TRBV15 and J usage is TRBJ1-5; TRBD1 matches 11 bases. The J segment lost 7 bases and the V segment lost 0 bases, leaving 5 bases of the junction unmatched. Germline V gene sequence: CDR1 LNHNV, CDR2 YYDKDF (reference sequence). The length of the CDR3 is 16 residues. CDR3 nucleotides: TGTGCCACCAGCAGAGAAGGACAGGGGGCCGGGCAGCCCCAGCATTTT. This sequence encodes CATSREGQGAGQPQHF.

The rearrangement uses TRBV18 and TRBJ2-3; 10 bases are a match to TRBD2. V gave up 1 base and J gave up 4 bases; unmatched junction bases: 5. The CDR3 covers 16 residues. Germline V gene data show CDR1 as KGHSH and CDR2 as LQKENI. The CDR3 nucleotides read TGTGCCAGCTCACCACAGATAGCGGGGGGAGCAGATACGCAGTATTTT. It specifies CASSPQIAGGADTQYF.

This clonotype occurred a few times. The chain couples TRBV20-1 to TRBJ1-2; tentative D call: TRBD1 (5 bases). The V gene lost 6 bases and the J gene lost 8 bases, with 22 bases spanning the gap. Germline assignment: CDR1 DFQATT and CDR2 SNEGSKA (reference sequence). The CDR3 is made up of 14 amino acids. The CDR3 nucleotides read TGCAGTGCCTCCCCACGATTGGGGACGGGCGGCTACACCTTC. Its protein is CSASPRLGTGGYTF.

The chain recombines TRBV27 with TRBJ2-5, with TRBD2 matching 10 bases. The CDR3 sequence is 15 residues long. With 5 bases clipped from V and 7 bases from J, the junction kept 10 bases outside the gene matches. In germline, CDR1 is MNHEY, CDR2 SMNVEV (reference sequence). CDR3 sequence (DNA): TGTGCCAGCAGTCCCGAAGCGGGGGGGCCGGGGACCCAGTACTTC. Amino acid sequence: CASSPEAGGPGTQYF.

This chain uses TRBV6-5 with TRBJ1-2; 8 positions agree with TRBD1. Germline-derived CDR1 and CDR2 are MNHEY and SVGAGI. CDR3 size: 15 residues. Losses at the gene ends were 2 bases for V and 5 bases for J; bases not matched to a gene: 7. CDR3 sequence: CASSYRDRRGYGYTF. The CDR3 region has the DNA TGTGCCAGCAGTTACCGGGACAGGAGGGGTTATGGCTACACCTTC.

The chain recombines TRBV27 with TRBJ2-6; D gene uncertain. This CDR3 contains 16 residues. V lost 4 bases to trimming and J lost 0 bases, with 10 bases between them. The V gene's germline CDR1 is MNHEY and CDR2 SMNVEV (reference sequence). CDR3 sequence (DNA): TGTGCCAGCAGTTCACCACGGTTCTCTGGGGCCAACGTCCTGACTTTC. Its translation is CASSSPRFSGANVLTF.

This clonotype was detected a few times. This chain uses TRBV20-1 with TRBJ2-7; D might be TRBD1 or TRBD2, each matching 6 bases. Trimming removed 3 bases from V and 6 bases from J, with 15 bases in between. The germline CDR1 and CDR2 sequences are DFQATT and SNEGSKA (reference sequence). This CDR3 region has 13 residues. The CDR3 sequence is CSASGGLWGEQYF. CDR3 DNA sequence: TGCAGTGCTAGCGGGGGCCTCTGGGGCGAGCAGTACTTC.

The gene calls are TRBV5-4 and TRBJ2-5, with no clear D. The ends were cut back, 1 base at V and 5 bases at J, with 12 bases in the middle. The CDR3 runs to 14 residues. CDR1 is SGHNT, CDR2 YYREEE, per germline (reference sequence). This CDR3 is CASSLRSIGETQYF. Written as DNA, the CDR3 is TGTGCCAGCAGCTTGCGCAGCATAGGGGAGACCCAGTACTTC.